This TCR beta chain was obtained from a study of a mutant IDH1 vaccine in newly diagnosed glioma. Study at large: Patients, over weeks 1, 3, 5, 7, 11, 15, 19 and 23, received a total of eight vaccinations. Vaccines were first given 4-6 weeks after radiotherapy alone, or with temozolomide cycles. Previous treatment comprised radiotherapy, temozolomide, or both, mostly both. Study-wide results and caveats: Patients mounted vaccine-induced immune responses in 80% to 95% of cases.

The protocol was immunoSEQ multiplex PCR, while the TCRdb copy is restricted to in-frame clones and leaves out a portion. The data hold roughly 61,000 clones, with roughly 80% observed a single time. Time point indicated: week 11, during vaccination. Vaccination used 300 ug of mutant IDH1 20-mer peptide per dose, with topical imiquimod. Trimming took off 5 bases at V and 4 bases at J, with 6 bases between the two ends. The CDR3 is 12 residues long. Germline assignment: CDR1 SEHNR and CDR2 FQNEAQ (reference sequence). Note on this clone: What it binds is unknown.

The source was PBMCs, collected from a glioma patient whose treatment included an IDH1 peptide vaccine. The receptor was derived from a man aged 50-60 years with glioma. The chain combines TRBV7-9 with TRBJ2-1; D is unclear. The CDR3 region is CASSATYNEQFF. CDR3 DNA: TGTGCCAGCAGCGCCACTTACAATGAGCAGTTCTTC.